The 8 T cell receptor beta chains below were found in one sample sequenced in a study of blood T cell repertoires in COVID-19. Profiled with immunoSEQ multiplex PCR; TCRdb holds only in-frame clones, not every one. The sample contains 350,000 or so clones, roughly 90% of which appear only once. The sequencing sample was made of PBMCs or T cells enriched from blood (not recorded which). These receptors originate from a woman in her 30s who had recovered from COVID-19.

The chain couples TRBV18 to TRBJ1-5, with TRBD1 matching 8 bases. J lost 0 bases, V lost 6 bases, and 13 bases had no gene match. From germline, CDR1 is KGHSH and CDR2 LQKENI. The CDR3 contains 18 residues. The CDR3 DNA reads TGTGCCAGCTCCCAAGGGACAGGCGACCCTCGTAGCAATCAGCCCCAGCATTTT. Translation: CASSQGTGDPRSNQPQHF.

J is TRBJ1-2 and V is TRBV3-1 (or the pseudogene TRBV3-2), with 8 nucleotides matching TRBD1. In germline, CDR1 is LGHDT, CDR2 YNNKEL (reference sequence). J gave up 8 bases and V 1 base, and 6 bases lay outside the gene matches. The CDR3 runs 14 residues. The CDR3 spells CASSQGTGLMGYTF. CDR3 DNA: TGTGCCAGCAGCCAAGGGACAGGGCTTATGGGCTACACCTTC.

This clone was observed many times. This rearrangement joins TRBV28 to TRBJ2-3; TRBD2 agrees at 12 bases. The ends lost 8 bases at V and 3 bases at J; junction bases unmatched: 3. Per the germline V gene, CDR1 is MDHEN and CDR2 is SYDVKM. This CDR3 comprises 14 residues. The CDR3 region is CASSSGGVTDTQYF. The CDR3 nucleotides read TGTGCCAGCTCTAGCGGGGGGGTTACAGATACGCAGTATTTT.

The rearrangement uses TRBV19 and TRBJ2-7; 10 positions match TRBD2. Trimming took 6 bases from V and 3 from J; bases not matched to a gene: 5. The germline CDR1 and CDR2 sequences are LNHDA and SQIVND (reference sequence). The CDR3 sequence is 14 residues long. The CDR3 loop is CASSPASGSYEQYF. The CDR3 DNA reads as TGTGCCAGTAGCCCGGCTAGCGGGAGCTACGAGCAGTACTTC.

This chain uses TRBV9 with TRBJ2-7; TRBD1 aligns across 12 bases. The CDR3 has 15 residues. V trimming: 0 bases; J trimming: 4 bases; junction bases outside the gene matches: 2. Germline values: CDR1 SGDLS, CDR2 YYNGEE. The CDR3 region is CASSVGGQGAYEQYF. The DNA of the CDR3 is TGTGCCAGCAGCGTAGGGGGACAGGGGGCTTACGAGCAGTACTTC.

The V call is TRBV19, the J call TRBJ1-3; the D is unclear. With 2 bases removed from V and 2 bases from J, the gap between germline ends came to 10 bases. This CDR3 has 15 amino acids. Germline CDR1 is LNHDA and CDR2 is SQIVND (reference sequence). Written as DNA, the CDR3 is TGTGCCAGTAGTATACAGGCCTCCCCTGGAAACACCATATATTTT. It specifies CASSIQASPGNTIYF.

A single count supports this clone. The J gene is TRBJ2-7, the V gene TRBV4-2, with D hard to call. V dropped 0 bases and J dropped 1 base, with 4 bases sitting between them. The CDR3 has 13 residues. The germline V gene has CDR1 LGHNA and CDR2 YNFKEQ. DNA of the CDR3: TGTGCCAGCAGCCAAGATCTTTCCTACGAGCAGTACTTC. Protein product: CASSQDLSYEQYF.

The rearrangement uses TRBV28 and TRBJ2-7, with 8 bases matching TRBD2. This CDR3 spans 14 amino acids. Trimming removed 7 bases from V and 3 bases from J; junction bases left unmatched: 8. From germline, CDR1 is MDHEN and CDR2 SYDVKM. Here the CDR3 DNA reads TGTGCCAGCACCTCGGGGGGGGGCTTCTACGAGCAGTACTTC. It yields the protein CASTSGGGFYEQYF. The full variable domain, rest sourced from reference TRBV28 and TRBJ2-7, is DVKVTQSSRYLVKRTGEKVFLECVQDMDHENMFWYRQDPGLGLRLIYFSYDVKMKEKGDIPEGYSVSREKKERFSLILESASTNQTSMYLCASTSGGGFYEQYFGPGTRLTVT.